One and the same sample provided the 22 T cell receptor beta chains below, sequenced in a study of shared clonotypes between healthy human individuals. In the naive CD8 group, cells lacked CD45RO and were positively selected for CCR7, so terminally differentiated effector memory CD45RA+ cells were left out. The repertoire was sequenced with immunoSEQ multiplex PCR; TCRdb's copy has only in-frame clones and lacks some. This table has approximately 2,000,000 clones, roughly 93% appearing once. The source material was naive CD8+ T cells from PBMCs. Source of these receptors: a man aged 18 to 30 in good health. Some clones in this sample may be carry-over from other donors' samples.

The chain links TRBV2 to TRBJ2-2; TRBD2 aligns across 16 bases. The germline V gene encodes CDR1 SNHLY and CDR2 FYNNEI. The CDR3 is made up of 19 amino acids. Losses at the gene ends were 2 bases for V and 1 base for J; bases not matched to a gene: 4. The CDR3 nucleotides are TGTGCCAGCAGTGAATGGGGACTAGCGGGAGGGCAGAACACCGGGGAGCTGTTTTTT. Its protein is CASSEWGLAGGQNTGELFF.

The chain employs TRBV6-1 and TRBJ2-2; D unresolved. The CDR3 has 14 amino acids. V lost 8 bases and J 4 bases, leaving 14 bases between the germline ends. Germline V CDR1 and CDR2: MNHNS, SASEGT. The CDR3 is CASSRPGFTGELFF. CDR3 nucleotides: TGTGCCAGCTCCCGGCCGGGCTTCACCGGGGAGCTGTTTTTT.

The J gene is TRBJ2-7, the V gene TRBV7-2, with D perhaps TRBD1 or TRBD2 (5 bases each). V was pared by 5 bases and J by 2 bases, with 13 bases between. The V gene's germline CDR1 is SGHTA and CDR2 FQGNSA. This CDR3 region has 14 residues. Written as DNA, the CDR3 is TGTGCCAGCAGCACTAGGACAAGCCCCTACGAGCAGTACTTC. Residues: CASSTRTSPYEQYF.

The chain couples TRBV4-1 to TRBJ1-5; D not resolved. Trimming took off 1 base at V and 0 bases at J, with 10 bases between the two ends. The germline gives CDR1 MGHRA, CDR2 YSYEKL. The CDR3 extends over 16 amino acids. The CDR3 DNA is TGCGCCAGCAGCCAAGTCGACAAGGATAGCAATCAGCCCCAGCATTTT. Its protein product is CASSQVDKDSNQPQHF.

A word on this clone: The same CDR3 is also encoded by other DNA sequences in this sample. The J gene is TRBJ2-7, the V gene TRBV9; unclear D gene. Germline V lookup: CDR1 SGDLS, CDR2 YYNGEE. V lost 4 bases and J 3 bases, leaving 11 bases between the germline ends. The CDR3 extends over 13 amino acids. The CDR3: CASSQTPSYEQYF. The DNA for the CDR3 is TGTGCCAGCAGCCAAACGCCTAGCTACGAGCAGTACTTC.

The V call is TRBV6-5, the J call TRBJ2-7; TRBD1 is a possible D gene (5 bases). V lost 0 bases to trimming and J lost 3 bases, with 9 bases between them. Germline values: CDR1 MNHEY, CDR2 SVGAGI. CDR3 length equals 14 residues. In nucleotides, the CDR3 is TGTGCCAGCAGTTACTCAGGGGCAGACTACGAGCAGTACTTC. Translation gives CASSYSGADYEQYF.

The chain is built from TRBV7-6 and TRBJ2-5; D gene unclear. V was trimmed by 1 base and J by 1 base, leaving 7 bases between them. Germline loops: CDR1 SGHVS, CDR2 FNYEAQ. The length of the CDR3 is 14 residues. The CDR3 loop is CASSLGVLQETQYF. The CDR3 DNA sequence: TGTGCCAGCAGCTTAGGGGTTCTCCAAGAGACCCAGTACTTC.

The rearrangement links TRBV29-1 to TRBJ2-5; D is possibly TRBD1 or TRBD2 (5 bases each). Germline CDR1 is SQVTM and CDR2 is ANQGSEA. This CDR3 has 14 amino acids. The germline V and J ends were trimmed by 6 bases and 7 bases, with 21 bases remaining between them. CDR3 sequence reads: CSVQLRDGKGTQYF. As DNA, the CDR3 is TGCAGCGTCCAACTCAGGGACGGAAAGGGGACCCAGTACTTC.

This chain joins TRBV7-9 and TRBJ2-7; TRBD2 aligns across 10 bases. The V gene's germline CDR1 is SEHNR and CDR2 FQNEAQ (reference sequence). CDR3 length equals 16 residues. Trimming removed 5 bases from V and 7 bases from J; junction bases left unmatched: 14. The CDR3 sequence is CASSQGGLAGVREQYF. The DNA for the CDR3 is TGTGCCAGCAGCCAGGGAGGCCTAGCGGGAGTCAGGGAGCAGTACTTC.

With respect to this clone: This sample also contains other DNA sequences that code for the same CDR3. This chain links TRBV5-1 with TRBJ2-7; possible D gene TRBD2, 5 bases. The CDR3 is made up of 14 amino acids. CDR1 SGHRS and CDR2 YFSETQ come from the germline V gene. The V end lost 1 base, the J end lost 1 base, and 9 bases lay between the germline ends. The CDR3: CASSLRGGSYEQYF. In DNA, the CDR3 is TGCGCCAGCAGCTTGCGGGGTGGGTCCTACGAGCAGTACTTC.

About this clone itself: Sequence at one end of the junction differs from germline and may be a read error. The chain has TRBV28 and TRBJ2-3; weak D call: TRBD2 (5 bases). The length of the CDR3 is 13 residues. Germline V gene lookup returns CDR1 MDHEN and CDR2 SYDVKM. The CDR3 coding sequence is TGTGCCACTTCCCCCGAGGGCGCAGATACGCTGTATTTT. Protein sequence: CATSPEGADTLYF.

This sequence joins TRBV18 and TRBJ2-5; D might be TRBD1 or TRBD2, each matching 5 bases. The CDR3 covers 15 residues. The V end was cut by 6 bases, the J end by 3 bases, with 17 bases between. CDR1 and CDR2 (germline): KGHSH, LQKENI. DNA for the CDR3: TGTGCCAGCTCGCCGCCGGGACGGCAGAAAGAGACCCAGTACTTC. The encoded protein is CASSPPGRQKETQYF.

The chain couples TRBV7-8 to TRBJ2-5, with D perhaps TRBD1 (6 bases). Per germline, CDR1 SGHVS and CDR2 FQNEAQ. CDR3 length equals 15 residues. Trimming removed 7 bases at V and 3 bases at J, with 18 bases between. The CDR3 protein is CASTYRDPRKETQYF. CDR3 sequence (DNA): TGTGCCAGCACCTACAGGGATCCACGAAAAGAGACCCAGTACTTC. Full variable domain (rest looked up from reference TRBV7-8 and TRBJ2-5): GAGVSQSPRYKVAKRGQDVALRCDPISGHVSLFWYQQALGQGPEFLTYFQNEAQLDKSGLPSDRFFAERPEGSVSTLKIQRTQQEDSAVYLCASTYRDPRKETQYFGPGTRLLVL.

This clone was recorded only once. The DNA of the CDR3 is TGTGCCAGTAGTATAGATCAGGAATTTGGAGCTAACTATGGCTACACCTTC. This translates into CASSIDQEFGANYGYTF. The V call is TRBV19, the J call TRBJ1-2, with D uncertain. This CDR3 contains 17 residues. The germline gives CDR1 LNHDA, CDR2 SQIVND (reference sequence). Trimming pared 0 bases from V and 0 bases from J, leaving 14 bases between.

This chain connects TRBV6-1 to TRBJ1-4, with D possibly matching TRBD1 (5 bases). Germline V gene sequence: CDR1 MNHNS, CDR2 SASEGT. Trimming pared 0 bases from V and 5 bases from J, leaving 19 bases between. CDR3 length: 18 amino acids. The CDR3 DNA follows: TGTGCCAGCAGTGAAGCACGTTCGAGGGGACCCGAGAATGAAAAACTGTTTTTT. Protein: CASSEARSRGPENEKLFF.

The chain joins TRBV2 to TRBJ2-2, with 7 nucleotides matching TRBD1. V was clipped by 5 bases and J by 7 bases; unmatched bases: 10. CDR1 is SNHLY, CDR2 FYNNEI, per germline. This CDR3 is built from 15 residues. CDR3 region: CASSTVDRHDGELFF. CDR3 bases: TGTGCCAGCAGTACAGTGGACAGGCACGACGGGGAGCTGTTTTTT. Full variable domain (remainder filled in from reference TRBV2 and TRBJ2-2): EPEVTQTPSHQVTQMGQEVILRCVPISNHLYFYWYRQILGQKVEFLVSFYNNEISEKSEIFDDQFSVERPDGSNFTLKIRSTKLEDSAMYFCASSTVDRHDGELFFGEGSRLTVL.

CDR3 DNA: TGTGCCAGCAGCGCGACGGACTGGGACTACGAGCAGTACTTC. This gives the protein CASSATDWDYEQYF. The chain has TRBV9 and TRBJ2-7; D possibly corresponds to TRBD2 (5 bases). Trimming removed 3 bases at V and 3 bases at J, with 13 bases between. The CDR3 extends over 14 amino acids. CDR1 SGDLS and CDR2 YYNGEE come from the germline V gene.

This chain links TRBV7-8 with TRBJ2-1, with D maybe TRBD2 (5 bases). Germline V lookup: CDR1 SGHVS, CDR2 FQNEAQ. This CDR3 is 15 amino acids long. V shed 0 bases and J shed 8 bases, with 14 bases lying between them. In DNA form, the CDR3 reads TGTGCCAGCAGCTTAGCGACCGTAGATAGCGATGAGCAGTTCTTC. This translates into CASSLATVDSDEQFF.

Comment on this clone: Other DNA variants within this sample encode the same CDR3. In DNA, the CDR3 is TGTGCCAGCAGTCGCGGGACAGGATCCTACAATGAGCAGTTCTTC. The encoded protein is CASSRGTGSYNEQFF. The chain recombines TRBV27 with TRBJ2-1; 8 bases are a match to TRBD1. The CDR3 consists of 15 residues. The germline gives CDR1 MNHEY, CDR2 SMNVEV (reference sequence). The V segment lost 5 bases and the J segment 1 base; nucleotides outside the gene matches: 4.

The chain carries TRBV6-5 and TRBJ1-1; D remains unclear. CDR1 and CDR2 from the germline V gene are MNHEY and SVGAGI. Trimming pared 5 bases from V and 7 bases from J, leaving 17 bases between. The CDR3 is 14 residues long. CDR3 amino acids: CASSVRLGSGEAFF. Here the CDR3 DNA reads TGTGCCAGCAGTGTGCGACTAGGCAGCGGTGAAGCTTTCTTT.

In its sample, this clone was seen a few times. The J gene is TRBJ1-5, the V gene TRBV19; D ambiguous. The CDR3 is 12 residues long. Germline V gene sequence: CDR1 LNHDA, CDR2 SQIVND (reference sequence). V lost 8 bases to trimming and J lost 4 bases, with 9 bases between them. CDR3 loop: CASDMGNQPQHF. In DNA form, the CDR3 reads TGTGCCAGTGATATGGGTAATCAGCCCCAGCATTTT.

The chain joins TRBV15 to TRBJ1-2; 9 nucleotides align to TRBD1. V gave up 2 bases and J gave up 0 bases; unmatched junction bases: 4. This CDR3 contains 16 residues. Germline CDR1 and CDR2: LNHNV and YYDKDF (reference sequence). CDR3 DNA sequence: TGTGCCACCAGCAGATCGACAGGGGGAGCTAACTATGGCTACACCTTC. Translating gives CATSRSTGGANYGYTF.